Reported below is one T cell receptor beta chain. Its antigen remains unidentified. This entry comes from a study of post-analysis software for immune sequencing data. Findings of the study overall: TRBV segments more frequent in patients than in controls numbered roughly 5 and included TRBV5-6, TRBV5-1 and TRBV20-1.

Unique molecular identifiers were carried by the TCR beta cDNA libraries. From about 0.98 to 11 million T cells, around 500,000 cDNA molecules were obtained. TCRdb reprocessed the PCR reads with MiXCR, giving one entry per CDR3 protein. In the table there are under 650,000 distinct CDR3 sequences, around 47% of which are singletons. The CDR3 runs to 14 residues. The germline V gene has CDR1 MNHEY and CDR2 SMNVEV (reference sequence). J was trimmed by 3 bases and V by 5 bases; bases with no gene match: 5. The receptor's source is a girl under 18 with multiple sclerosis. Sequenced: blood. This chain joins TRBV27 and TRBJ2-7, with 9 bases matching TRBD1. CDR3 in amino acids: CASSGVTGGYEQYF. The CDR3 DNA follows: TGTGCCAGCAGTGGGGTGACAGGGGGCTACGAGCAGTACTTC.